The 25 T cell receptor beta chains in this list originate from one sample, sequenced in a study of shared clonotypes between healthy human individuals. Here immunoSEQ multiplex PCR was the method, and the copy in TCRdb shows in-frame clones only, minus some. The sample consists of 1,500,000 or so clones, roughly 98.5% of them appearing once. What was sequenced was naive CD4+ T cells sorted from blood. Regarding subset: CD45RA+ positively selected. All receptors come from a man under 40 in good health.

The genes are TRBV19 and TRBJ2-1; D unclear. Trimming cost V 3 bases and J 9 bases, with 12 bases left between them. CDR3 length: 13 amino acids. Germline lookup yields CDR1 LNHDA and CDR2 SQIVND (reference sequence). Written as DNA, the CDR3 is TGTGCCAGTAGTATCGGAGAAGATTCTGAGCAGTTCTTC. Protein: CASSIGEDSEQFF.

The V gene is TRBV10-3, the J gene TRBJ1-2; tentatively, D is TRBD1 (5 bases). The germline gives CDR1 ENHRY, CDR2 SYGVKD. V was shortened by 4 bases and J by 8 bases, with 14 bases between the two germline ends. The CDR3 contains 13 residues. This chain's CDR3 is CAISGAQGKGYTF. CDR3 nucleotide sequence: TGTGCCATCAGTGGTGCGCAGGGTAAAGGCTACACCTTC.

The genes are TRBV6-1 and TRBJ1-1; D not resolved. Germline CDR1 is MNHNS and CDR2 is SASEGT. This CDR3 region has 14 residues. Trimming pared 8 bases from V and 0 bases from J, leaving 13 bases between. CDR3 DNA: TGTGCCAGCTCCGGGAGGCAAATGAACACTGAAGCTTTCTTT. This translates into CASSGRQMNTEAFF.

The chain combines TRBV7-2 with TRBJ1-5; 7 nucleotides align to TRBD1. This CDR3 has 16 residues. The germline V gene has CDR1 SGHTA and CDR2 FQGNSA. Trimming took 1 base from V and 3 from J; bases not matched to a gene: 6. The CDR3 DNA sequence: TGTGCCAGCAGCTTAGAGACAGGGTTAGCCAATCAGCCCCAGCATTTT. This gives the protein CASSLETGLANQPQHF.

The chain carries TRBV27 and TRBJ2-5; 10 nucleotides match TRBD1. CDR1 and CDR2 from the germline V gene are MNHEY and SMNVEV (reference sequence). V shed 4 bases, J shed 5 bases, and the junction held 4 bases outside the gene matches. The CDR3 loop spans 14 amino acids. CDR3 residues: CASSSTGGWETQYF. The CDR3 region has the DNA TGTGCCAGCAGTTCGACAGGGGGCTGGGAGACCCAGTACTTC.

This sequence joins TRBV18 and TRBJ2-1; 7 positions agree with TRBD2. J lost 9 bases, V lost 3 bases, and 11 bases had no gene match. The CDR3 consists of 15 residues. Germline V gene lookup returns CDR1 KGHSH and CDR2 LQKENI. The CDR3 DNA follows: TGTGCCAGCTCACCGGGCGGGAGAGTTGAGGGTGAGCAGTTCTTC. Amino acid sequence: CASSPGGRVEGEQFF.

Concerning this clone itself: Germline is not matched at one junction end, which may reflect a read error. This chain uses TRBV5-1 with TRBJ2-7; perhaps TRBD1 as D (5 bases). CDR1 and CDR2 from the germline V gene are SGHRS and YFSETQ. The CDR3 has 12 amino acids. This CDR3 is CASSPVLGRAHF. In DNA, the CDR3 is TGCGCCAGCAGCCCCGTCCTAGGCAGGGCGCACTTC.

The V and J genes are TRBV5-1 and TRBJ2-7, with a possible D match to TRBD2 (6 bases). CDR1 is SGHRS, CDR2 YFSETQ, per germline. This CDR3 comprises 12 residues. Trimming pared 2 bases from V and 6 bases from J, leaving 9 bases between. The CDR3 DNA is TGCGCCAGCAGCTTCCCGGGACTCGAGCAGTACTTC. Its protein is CASSFPGLEQYF.

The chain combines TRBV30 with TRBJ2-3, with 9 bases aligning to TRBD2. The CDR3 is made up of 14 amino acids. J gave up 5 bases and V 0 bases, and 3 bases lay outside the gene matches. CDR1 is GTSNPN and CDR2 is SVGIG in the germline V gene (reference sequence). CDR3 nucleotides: TGTGCCTGGAGTGTGCTAGCGGGGTTAGATACGCAGTATTTT. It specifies CAWSVLAGLDTQYF.

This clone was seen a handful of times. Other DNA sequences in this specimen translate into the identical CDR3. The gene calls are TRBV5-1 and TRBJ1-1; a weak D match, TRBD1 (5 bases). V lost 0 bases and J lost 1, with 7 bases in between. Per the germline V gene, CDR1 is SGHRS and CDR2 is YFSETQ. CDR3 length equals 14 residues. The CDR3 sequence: CASSLVQGNTEAFF. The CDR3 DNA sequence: TGCGCCAGCAGCTTGGTGCAGGGGAACACTGAAGCTTTCTTT.

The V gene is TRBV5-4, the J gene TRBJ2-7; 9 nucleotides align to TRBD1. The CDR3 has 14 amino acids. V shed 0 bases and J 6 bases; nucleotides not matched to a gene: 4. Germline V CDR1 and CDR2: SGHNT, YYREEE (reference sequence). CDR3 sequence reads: CASSLDRGLIEQYF. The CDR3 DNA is TGTGCCAGCAGCTTGGACAGGGGGCTGATCGAGCAGTACTTC.

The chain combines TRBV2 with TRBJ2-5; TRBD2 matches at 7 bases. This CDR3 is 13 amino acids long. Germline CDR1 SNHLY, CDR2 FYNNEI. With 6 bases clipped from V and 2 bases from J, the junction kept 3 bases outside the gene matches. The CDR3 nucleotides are TGTGCCAGCAGCCGGGACTATCAAGAGACCCAGTACTTC. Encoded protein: CASSRDYQETQYF.

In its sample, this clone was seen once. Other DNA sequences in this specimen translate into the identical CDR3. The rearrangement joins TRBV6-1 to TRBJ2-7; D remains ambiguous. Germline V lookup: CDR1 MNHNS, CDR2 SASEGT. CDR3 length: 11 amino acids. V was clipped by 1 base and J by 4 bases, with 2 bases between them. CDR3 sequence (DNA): TGTGCCAGCAGTGAAGGGTACGAGCAGTACTTC. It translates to CASSEGYEQYF.

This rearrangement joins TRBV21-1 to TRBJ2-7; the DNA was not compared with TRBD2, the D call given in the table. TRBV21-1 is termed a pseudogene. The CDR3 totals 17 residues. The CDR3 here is CASSKGPISGRVYEQYF. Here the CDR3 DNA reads TGTGCCAGCAGCAAAGGTCCCATTAGCGGGAGGGTCTACGAGCAGTACTTC.

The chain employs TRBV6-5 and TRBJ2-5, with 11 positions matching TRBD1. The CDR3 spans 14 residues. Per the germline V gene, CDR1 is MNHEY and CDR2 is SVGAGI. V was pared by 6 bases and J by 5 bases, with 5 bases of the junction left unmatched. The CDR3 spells CASSQGQGGETQYF. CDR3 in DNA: TGTGCCAGCAGCCAGGGACAGGGGGGCGAGACCCAGTACTTC.

In nucleotides, the CDR3 is TGTGCCAGCAGGACTAGCGGGAGTTACAATGAGCAGTTCTTC. Translated, it gives CASRTSGSYNEQFF. J is TRBJ2-1 and V is TRBV7-9; TRBD2 matches at 12 bases. The CDR3 length is 14 residues. Germline V lookup: CDR1 SEHNR, CDR2 FQNEAQ (reference sequence). Trimming removed 6 bases from V and 4 bases from J; junction bases left unmatched: 1.

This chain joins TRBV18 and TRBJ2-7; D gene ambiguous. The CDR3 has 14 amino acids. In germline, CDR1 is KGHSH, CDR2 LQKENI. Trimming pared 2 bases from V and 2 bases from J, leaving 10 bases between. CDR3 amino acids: CASSPYHSTYEQYF. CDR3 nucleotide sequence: TGTGCCAGCTCACCATATCACAGTACCTACGAGCAGTACTTC.

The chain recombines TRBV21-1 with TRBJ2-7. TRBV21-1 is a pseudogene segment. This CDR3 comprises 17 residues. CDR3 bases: TGTGCCAGCAGCAAAAGGGTCTCGGCAGAACTTAGCTACGAGCAGTACTTC. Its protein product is CASSKRVSAELSYEQYF.

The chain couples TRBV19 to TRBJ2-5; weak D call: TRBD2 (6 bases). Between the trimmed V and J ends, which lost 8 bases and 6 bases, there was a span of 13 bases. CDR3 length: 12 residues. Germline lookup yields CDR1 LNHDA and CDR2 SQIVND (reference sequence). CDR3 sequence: CASSFGGKTQYF. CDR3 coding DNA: TGTGCCAGTTCCTTTGGGGGGAAGACCCAGTACTTC.

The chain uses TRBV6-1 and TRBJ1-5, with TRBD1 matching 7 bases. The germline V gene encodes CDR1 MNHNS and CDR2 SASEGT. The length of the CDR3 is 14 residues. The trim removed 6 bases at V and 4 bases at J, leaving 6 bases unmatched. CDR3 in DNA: TGTGCCAGCAGGGCCGGGACAGCTAATCAGCCCCAGCATTTT. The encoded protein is CASRAGTANQPQHF.

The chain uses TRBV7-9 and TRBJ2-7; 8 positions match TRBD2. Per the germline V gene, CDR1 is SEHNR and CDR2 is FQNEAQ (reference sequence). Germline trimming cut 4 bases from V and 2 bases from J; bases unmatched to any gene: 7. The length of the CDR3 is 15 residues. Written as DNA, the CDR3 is TGTGCCAGCAGCTCCGGGACTAGGGTGGCCTACGAGCAGTACTTC. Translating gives CASSSGTRVAYEQYF.

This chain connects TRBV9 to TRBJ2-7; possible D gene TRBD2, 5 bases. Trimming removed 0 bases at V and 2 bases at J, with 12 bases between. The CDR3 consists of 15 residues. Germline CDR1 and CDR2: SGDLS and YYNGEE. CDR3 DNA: TGTGCCAGCAGCGTAGACCCCGAGGGCACCTACGAGCAGTACTTC. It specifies CASSVDPEGTYEQYF.

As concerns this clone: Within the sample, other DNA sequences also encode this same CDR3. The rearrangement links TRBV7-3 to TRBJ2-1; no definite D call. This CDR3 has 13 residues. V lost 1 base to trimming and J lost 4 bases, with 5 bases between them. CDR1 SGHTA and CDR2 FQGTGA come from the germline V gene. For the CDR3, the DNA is TGTGCCAGCAGCTTAAGGTCATACAATGAGCAGTTCTTC. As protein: CASSLRSYNEQFF. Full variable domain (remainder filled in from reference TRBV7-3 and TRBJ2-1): GAGVSQTPSNKVTEKGKYVELRCDPISGHTALYWYRQSLGQGPEFLIYFQGTGAADDSGLPNDRFFAVRPEGSVSTLKIQRTERGDSAVYLCASSLRSYNEQFFGPGTRLTVL.

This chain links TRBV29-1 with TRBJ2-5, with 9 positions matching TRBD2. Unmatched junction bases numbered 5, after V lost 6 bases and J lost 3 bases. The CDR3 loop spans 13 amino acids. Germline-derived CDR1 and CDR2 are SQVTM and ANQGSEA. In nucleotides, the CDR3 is TGCAGCGTACGCGGGAGGGCAAAAGAGACCCAGTACTTC. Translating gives CSVRGRAKETQYF.

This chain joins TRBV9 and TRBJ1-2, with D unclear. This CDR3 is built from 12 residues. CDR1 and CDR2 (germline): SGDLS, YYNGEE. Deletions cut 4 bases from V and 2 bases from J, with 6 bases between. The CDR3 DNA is TGTGCCAGCAGCAGACCAAACTATGGCTACACCTTC. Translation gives CASSRPNYGYTF. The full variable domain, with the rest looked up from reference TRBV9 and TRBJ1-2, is DSGVTQTPKHLITATGQRVTLRCSPRSGDLSVYWYQQSLDQGLQFLIQYYNGEERAKGNILERFSAQQFPDLHSELNLSSLELGDSALYFCASSRPNYGYTFGSGTRLTVV.